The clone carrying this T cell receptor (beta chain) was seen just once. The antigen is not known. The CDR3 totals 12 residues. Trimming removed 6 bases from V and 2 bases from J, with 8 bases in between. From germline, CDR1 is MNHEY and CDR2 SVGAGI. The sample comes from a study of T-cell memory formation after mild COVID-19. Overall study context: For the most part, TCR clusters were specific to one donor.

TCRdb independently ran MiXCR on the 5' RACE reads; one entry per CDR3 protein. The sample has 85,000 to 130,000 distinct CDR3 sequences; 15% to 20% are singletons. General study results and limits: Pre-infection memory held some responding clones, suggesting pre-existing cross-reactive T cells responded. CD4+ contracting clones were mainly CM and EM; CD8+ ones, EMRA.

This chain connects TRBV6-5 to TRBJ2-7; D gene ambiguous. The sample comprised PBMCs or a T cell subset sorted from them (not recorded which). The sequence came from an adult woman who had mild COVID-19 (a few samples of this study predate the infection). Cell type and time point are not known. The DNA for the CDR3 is TGTGCCAGCAGGTCCGGCGCCTACGAGCAGTACTTC. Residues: CASRSGAYEQYF.